This TCR beta chain originates from a study of CD8+ T cells in alopecia areata. Study overall: The drug, tofacitinib, lasted 6 to 18 months, followed by 6 months off drug. Study conclusions and caveats: Compared with mice, patients displayed less clear TCR sharing, possibly for HLA-related reasons. Affected lesional scalp, above all in alopecia totalis/universalis, was more clonal than normal scalp.

Germline V gene lookup returns CDR1 LGHNA and CDR2 YNFKEQ. The V gene end was trimmed by 1 base and the J gene end by 4 bases; junction bases not matched to a gene: 3. The CDR3 is 14 amino acids. Isolated RNA was reverse transcribed into cDNA used as the sequencing template. Profiling relied on immunoSEQ multiplex PCR, and the TCRdb table lists in-frame clones only, not all of them. Of over 150,000 clones in the sample, about 60% were seen once. Concerning this clone: Its cognate antigen is unknown.

The TCR comes from a human donor with alopecia areata. The V and J genes are TRBV4-2 and TRBJ1-2, with 7 bases lining up with TRBD1. The sample consisted of CD4+ T cells sorted from blood, taken at week 0. CDR3 loop: CASSQGTGTYGYTF. For the CDR3, the DNA is TGTGCCAGCAGCCAAGGGACAGGAACCTATGGCTACACCTTC.